Listed here are 27 T cell receptor beta chains from one sample, sequenced in a study of shared clonotypes between healthy human individuals. TCRdb keeps only in-frame clones here, not all; method: immunoSEQ multiplex PCR. The sample lists 1.6 million or so clones, approximately 98.5% occurring once. Sequenced sample: naive CD4+ T cells sorted from blood. This sample's subset: CD45RA+ positively selected. Every receptor here comes from a man under 40 in good health.

This rearrangement joins TRBV7-3 to TRBJ2-7; TRBD2 matches 9 bases. The CDR3 is 15 amino acids. The trim removed 0 bases at V and 5 bases at J, leaving 5 bases unmatched. Germline V gives CDR1 SGHTA, CDR2 FQGTGA. The CDR3 protein is CASSLTLAGRNEQYF. DNA for the CDR3: TGTGCCAGCAGCTTAACCCTAGCGGGAAGGAACGAGCAGTACTTC.

The genes are TRBV7-3 and TRBJ2-2; maybe TRBD2 (5 bases). V lost 0 bases and J 1 base, leaving 6 bases between the germline ends. Germline V gene sequence: CDR1 SGHTA, CDR2 FQGTGA. CDR3 length: 15 residues. The CDR3 spells CASSLTGRNTGELFF. Written as DNA, the CDR3 is TGTGCCAGCAGCTTAACAGGGAGGAACACCGGGGAGCTGTTTTTT.

The rearrangement joins TRBV28 to TRBJ2-7, with unresolved D. The V end lost 8 bases, the J end lost 0 bases, and 14 bases lay between the germline ends. CDR3 length: 14 residues. Germline assignment: CDR1 MDHEN and CDR2 SYDVKM. The CDR3 sequence is CASLDRSSSYEQYF. Written as DNA, the CDR3 is TGTGCCAGCCTCGACCGTAGTAGCTCCTACGAGCAGTACTTC.

The rearrangement joins TRBV19 to TRBJ1-3; 9 bases align to TRBD1. J gave up 0 bases and V 5 bases, and 8 bases lay outside the gene matches. Looked up from germline, CDR1 is LNHDA and CDR2 is SQIVND (reference sequence). CDR3 length: 17 residues. CDR3 residues: CASSSDRGPFSGNTIYF. CDR3 bases: TGTGCCAGTAGTTCGGACAGGGGACCCTTCTCTGGAAACACCATATATTTT.

The chain uses TRBV7-9 and TRBJ2-3, with 8 nucleotides matching TRBD2. The CDR3 is 15 residues long. J was trimmed by 1 base and V by 0 bases; bases with no gene match: 0. Per germline, CDR1 SEHNR and CDR2 FQNEAQ (reference sequence). This CDR3 reads CASSLAREGTDTQYF. The CDR3 coding sequence is TGTGCCAGCAGCTTAGCGCGGGAGGGCACAGATACGCAGTATTTT.

V usage is TRBV5-1 and J usage is TRBJ1-5; 7 bases match TRBD1. The CDR3 is 13 amino acids. Germline CDR1 SGHRS, CDR2 YFSETQ. Trimming removed 5 bases from V and 4 bases from J; junction bases left unmatched: 3. The CDR3 DNA reads TGCGCCAGCAGTCAACAGGGGAATCAGCCCCAGCATTTT. Amino acids: CASSQQGNQPQHF.

V usage is TRBV18 and J usage is TRBJ2-1; D is perhaps TRBD2 (5 bases). Trimming left V 3 bases short and J 9 bases short, with 12 bases between. CDR3 length equals 13 residues. Germline V gives CDR1 KGHSH, CDR2 LQKENI. The CDR3 DNA reads as TGTGCCAGCTCACCCACTAGTCGTCGTGAGCAGTTCTTC. Translation: CASSPTSRREQFF.

The rearrangement links TRBV7-3 to TRBJ2-2, with D tentatively TRBD1 (6 bases). Germline V gives CDR1 SGHTA, CDR2 FQGTGA. V lost 0 bases to trimming and J lost 5 bases, with 10 bases between them. This CDR3 has 15 amino acids. CDR3 residues: CASSLTGALTGELFF. The CDR3 nucleotides are TGTGCCAGCAGCTTAACGGGGGCCCTTACCGGGGAGCTGTTTTTT.

The J gene is TRBJ1-2, the V gene TRBV6-6; tentative D call: TRBD1 (5 bases). Trimming shortened V by 5 bases and J by 8 bases, and 18 bases separated the two germline ends. CDR1 and CDR2 from the germline V gene are MNHNY and SVGAGI (reference sequence). The CDR3 totals 14 residues. CDR3 residues: CASSNPPGNRGYTF. The DNA of the CDR3 is TGTGCCAGCAGTAACCCCCCGGGGAACAGGGGCTACACCTTC.

This chain uses TRBV6-5 with TRBJ1-2; D may be TRBD1 (6 bases). Germline V gene sequence: CDR1 MNHEY, CDR2 SVGAGI. Trimming removed 6 bases from V and 4 bases from J, with 15 bases in between. The CDR3 totals 14 residues. CDR3 protein: CASREITGFYGYTF. The CDR3 DNA reads TGTGCCAGCAGGGAGATTACAGGGTTCTATGGCTACACCTTC.

The V and J genes are TRBV29-1 and TRBJ2-2; 12 positions match TRBD2. The germline gives CDR1 SQVTM, CDR2 ANQGSEA. V gave up 2 bases and J gave up 6 bases; unmatched junction bases: 4. The CDR3 covers 15 residues. CDR3 protein: CSVELLAGGPGELFF. The CDR3 DNA is TGCAGCGTTGAATTACTAGCGGGAGGACCCGGGGAGCTGTTTTTT.

The chain couples TRBV7-8 to TRBJ2-3; unclear D gene. The length of the CDR3 is 12 residues. Per the germline V gene, CDR1 is SGHVS and CDR2 is FQNEAQ. V lost 5 bases, J lost 7 bases, and 10 bases lay in between. CDR3 DNA: TGTGCCAGCAGCCCCCGCCCTTATACGCAGTATTTT. Residues: CASSPRPYTQYF.

On this clone: Other DNA sequences from this sample encode an identical CDR3 as well. This chain links TRBV6-5 with TRBJ2-7, with D possibly TRBD2 on 5 matching bases. The CDR3 is 13 amino acids. Germline CDR1 reads MNHEY; CDR2 reads SVGAGI. V lost 0 bases and J lost 2, with 5 bases in between. This CDR3 reads CASSYSRAYEQYF. The DNA of the CDR3 is TGTGCCAGCAGTTACTCGAGGGCCTACGAGCAGTACTTC.

The chain employs TRBV11-3 and TRBJ2-7; D is possibly TRBD2 (7 bases). The CDR3 consists of 16 residues. The germline CDR1 and CDR2 sequences are SGHNT and YENEEA. Trimming shortened V by 5 bases and J by 3 bases, and 20 bases separated the two germline ends. CDR3 amino acids: CASSPRGGGQYYEQYF. In nucleotides, the CDR3 is TGTGCCAGCAGCCCCCGGGGAGGGGGGCAGTACTACGAGCAGTACTTC.

CDR3 sequence reads: CASSQRGAGGYTF. The CDR3 bases are TGTGCCAGCAGCCAAAGGGGGGCGGGTGGCTACACCTTC. The J gene is TRBJ1-2, the V gene TRBV4-2, with a possible D match to TRBD1 (6 bases). V lost 2 bases and J lost 7, with 11 bases in between. Germline CDR1 LGHNA, CDR2 YNFKEQ. CDR3 length: 13 residues.

The chain recombines TRBV14 with TRBJ2-7; the match to TRBD2 covers 7 bases. J lost 6 bases, V lost 1 base, and 6 bases had no gene match. Germline V CDR1 and CDR2: SGHDN, FVKESK. The CDR3 loop spans 14 amino acids. The DNA for the CDR3 is TGTGCCAGCAGCCAAGGGTGGGCGGGAGCCGAGCAGTACTTC. This encodes CASSQGWAGAEQYF.

This clone was seen only once. The chain has TRBV5-4 and TRBJ1-3; 7 bases match TRBD1. Germline CDR1 is SGHNT and CDR2 is YYREEE (reference sequence). The CDR3 is 16 amino acids. V shed 2 bases and J 4 bases; nucleotides not matched to a gene: 9. The CDR3 nucleotides are TGTGCCAGCAGCTTAGAGGGGGCTGTGGTCGGAAACACCATATATTTT. Protein product: CASSLEGAVVGNTIYF.

The chain couples TRBV23-1 to TRBJ2-7; no reliable D call. TRBV23-1 is an ORF, and what it does is uncertain. CDR3 size: 17 residues. Between the trimmed V and J ends, which lost 3 bases and 0 bases, there was a span of 18 bases. CDR3 bases: TGCGCCAGCAGTCATTGTTATCTAGGGTCCATCTCCTACGAGCAGTACTTC. Translation: CASSHCYLGSISYEQYF.

The chain employs TRBV7-3 and TRBJ1-1; D call uncertain. V gave up 2 bases and J gave up 1 base, with 11 bases separating them. This CDR3 spans 15 amino acids. Looked up from germline, CDR1 is SGHTA and CDR2 is FQGTGA. Here the CDR3 reads CASSLRAGSNTEAFF. The CDR3 bases are TGTGCCAGCAGCTTACGAGCGGGGTCGAACACTGAAGCTTTCTTT. The whole variable domain, filled in from reference TRBV7-3 and TRBJ1-1, reads GAGVSQTPSNKVTEKGKYVELRCDPISGHTALYWYRQSLGQGPEFLIYFQGTGAADDSGLPNDRFFAVRPEGSVSTLKIQRTERGDSAVYLCASSLRAGSNTEAFFGQGTRLTVV.

The chain is built from TRBV2 and TRBJ2-1; 7 bases line up with TRBD1. The V gene's germline CDR1 is SNHLY and CDR2 FYNNEI. CDR3 length: 13 amino acids. J gave up 9 bases and V 7 bases, and 9 bases lay outside the gene matches. This CDR3 reads CASTKGGEGEQFF. In nucleotides, the CDR3 is TGTGCCAGCACAAAAGGGGGCGAGGGTGAGCAGTTCTTC. Full variable domain (missing parts from reference TRBV2 and TRBJ2-1): EPEVTQTPSHQVTQMGQEVILRCVPISNHLYFYWYRQILGQKVEFLVSFYNNEISEKSEIFDDQFSVERPDGSNFTLKIRSTKLEDSAMYFCASTKGGEGEQFFGPGTRLTVL.

The chain combines TRBV7-2 with TRBJ2-6; D gene ambiguous. CDR1 is SGHTA and CDR2 is FQGNSA in the germline V gene. The CDR3 spans 13 residues. With 11 bases removed from V and 0 bases from J, the gap between germline ends came to 8 bases. This CDR3 reads CACGVSGANVLTF. As DNA, the CDR3 is TGTGCCTGCGGCGTCTCTGGGGCCAACGTCCTGACTTTC.

The chain uses TRBV19 and TRBJ2-1; D could derive from TRBD1 or TRBD2 (6 bases each). V shed 0 bases and J shed 13 bases, with 19 bases lying between them. Germline V lookup: CDR1 LNHDA, CDR2 SQIVND (reference sequence). This CDR3 has 15 residues. CDR3 sequence reads: CASSIEGLGGAQQFF. In DNA, the CDR3 is TGTGCCAGTAGTATAGAGGGCCTGGGGGGCGCCCAACAGTTCTTC. Drawing the rest from reference TRBV19 and TRBJ2-1, the complete variable domain is DGGITQSPKYLFRKEGQNVTLSCEQNLNHDAMYWYRQDPGQGLRLIYYSQIVNDFQKGDIAEGYSVSREKKESFPLTVTSAQKNPTAFYLCASSIEGLGGAQQFFGPGTRLTVL.

V and J are TRBV28 and TRBJ2-5; D tentatively reads TRBD1 or TRBD2 (6 bases each). Germline V lookup: CDR1 MDHEN, CDR2 SYDVKM. Trimming pared 5 bases from V and 3 bases from J, leaving 22 bases between. This CDR3 contains 17 residues. The CDR3: CASSQPRGPRDEETQYF. CDR3 bases: TGTGCCAGCAGTCAACCACGGGGGCCGCGGGACGAAGAGACCCAGTACTTC.

The J gene is TRBJ2-1, the V gene TRBV29-1; no firm D call. Germline loops: CDR1 SQVTM, CDR2 ANQGSEA. The V end lost 6 bases, the J end lost 9 bases, and 18 bases lay between the germline ends. The CDR3 length is 13 residues. CDR3 DNA: TGCAGCGTCCGAGCCTGGGGTAGTACTGAGCAGTTCTTC. It specifies CSVRAWGSTEQFF.

This clone was picked up one time. The rearrangement uses TRBV19 and TRBJ2-1, with D perhaps TRBD2 (7 bases). V was trimmed by 4 bases and J by 4 bases, leaving 14 bases between them. Germline lookup yields CDR1 LNHDA and CDR2 SQIVND (reference sequence). This CDR3 comprises 15 residues. CDR3 bases: TGTGCCAGTAGTACCGGGGCGGGGGCATACAATGAGCAGTTCTTC. As protein: CASSTGAGAYNEQFF.

This rearrangement joins TRBV29-1 to TRBJ1-3; D is ambiguous. Trimming stripped 5 bases from V and 2 bases from J, with 7 bases between. CDR3 length: 12 residues. The germline V gene has CDR1 SQVTM and CDR2 ANQGSEA. The CDR3 is CSVRQTGNTIYF. DNA for the CDR3: TGCAGCGTTCGTCAAACTGGAAACACCATATATTTT.

V is TRBV7-9 and J is TRBJ2-7; TRBD2 matches 9 bases. V shed 0 bases and J 4 bases; nucleotides not matched to a gene: 16. The germline CDR1 and CDR2 sequences are SEHNR and FQNEAQ (reference sequence). The CDR3 has 19 residues. The CDR3 sequence is CASSLARGSGSLRHYEQYF. The CDR3 nucleotides are TGTGCCAGCAGCTTAGCGCGTGGTAGCGGGAGTCTACGGCATTACGAGCAGTACTTC.